This TCR beta chain is drawn from a study of blood T cell repertoires in COVID-19. Germline CDR1 reads KGHSH; CDR2 reads LQKENI. CDR3 size: 14 residues. Trimming cost V 0 bases and J 7 bases; bases outside gene matches: 5. As handled by the study authors: From reference gene primer amplification, estimates of nucleated cell counts were derived. Data came from immunoSEQ multiplex PCR; TCRdb stores just in-frame clones and leaves some out. V, J and clone size were drawn from that table, and D and trimming were deduced from the DNA. Altogether 150,000 to 200,000 clones are present, more than 85% being singletons, with the ten largest covering around 6.5%.

Sequenced input: peripheral blood. The chain links TRBV18 to TRBJ1-2; 7 bases are shared with TRBD1. This TCR derives from a woman aged 80 or over in a cohort sampled during active or convalescent COVID-19. The CDR3 here is CASSPPEGAGGYTF. CDR3 nucleotide sequence: TGTGCCAGCTCACCACCGGAGGGGGCTGGTGGCTACACCTTC.